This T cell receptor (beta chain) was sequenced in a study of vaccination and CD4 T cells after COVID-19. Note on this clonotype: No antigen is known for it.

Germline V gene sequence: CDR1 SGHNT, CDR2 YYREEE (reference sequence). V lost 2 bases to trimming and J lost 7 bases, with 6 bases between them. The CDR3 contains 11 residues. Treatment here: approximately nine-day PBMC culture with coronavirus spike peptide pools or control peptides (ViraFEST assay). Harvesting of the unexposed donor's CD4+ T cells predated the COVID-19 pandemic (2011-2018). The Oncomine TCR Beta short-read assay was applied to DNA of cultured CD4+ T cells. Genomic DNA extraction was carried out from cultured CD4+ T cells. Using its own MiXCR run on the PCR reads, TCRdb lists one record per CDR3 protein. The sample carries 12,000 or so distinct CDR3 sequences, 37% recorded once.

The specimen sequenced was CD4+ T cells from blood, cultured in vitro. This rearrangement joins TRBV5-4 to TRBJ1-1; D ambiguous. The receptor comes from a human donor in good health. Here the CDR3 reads CASSFDREAFF. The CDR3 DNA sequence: TGTGCCAGCAGCTTCGACCGTGAAGCTTTCTTT.